The 19 T cell receptor beta chains reported below all come from one sample, sequenced in a study of shared clonotypes between healthy human individuals (TCRdb year 2020). CD8 naive samples were obtained by positive selection for CCR7 among CD45RO-negative cells, yielding a CD45RA+CCR7+ population from which TemRA cells were excluded. Library generation was performed with the immunoSEQ multiplex PCR assay. TCRdb obtained this table from immuneACCESS and retained in-frame rearrangements with V and J assigned. These tables miss some clones; where compared with another copy, unresolved V genes account for less than half of the shortfall, and the remainder is unexplained. Across this sample there are about 2 million clones, with about 95% seen only once. Of the sample, more than 0.95% falls within the top ten clones. The material sequenced was naive CD8+ T cells sorted from blood. The cell subset or site label on this specimen signifies: CD45RA+CCR7+. The receptors come from a man younger than 30 in good health.

A word on this clone: Other DNA sequences from this sample encode an identical CDR3 as well. The chain employs TRBV7-2 and TRBJ2-7, with 14 nucleotides matching TRBD2. Germline V gives CDR1 SGHTA, CDR2 FQGNSA. The CDR3 spans 15 residues. J gave up 4 bases and V 5 bases, and 4 bases lay outside the gene matches. In DNA, the CDR3 is TGTGCCAGCAGCCCTAGACTAGCGGGAGGGTACGAGCAGTACTTC. Protein: CASSPRLAGGYEQYF. The full variable domain, rest sourced from reference TRBV7-2 and TRBJ2-7, is GAGVSQSPSNKVTEKGKDVELRCDPISGHTALYWYRQSLGQGLEFLIYFQGNSAPDKSGLPSDRFSAERTGGSVSTLTIQRTQQEDSAVYLCASSPRLAGGYEQYFGPGTRLTVT.

The chain uses TRBV6-1 and TRBJ1-2; 7 nucleotides align to TRBD1. The germline V gene has CDR1 MNHNS and CDR2 SASEGT. Unmatched junction bases numbered 12, after V lost 6 bases and J lost 8 bases. The CDR3 totals 14 residues. CDR3 sequence (DNA): TGTGCCAGCAGGGAACCCTACAGGGGCGGCGGCTACACCTTC. The encoded protein is CASREPYRGGGYTF.

V gene TRBV13 combines with J gene TRBJ1-4; unclear D gene. From germline, CDR1 is PRHDT and CDR2 FYEKMQ (reference sequence). Trimming removed 4 bases at V and 2 bases at J, with 2 bases between. This CDR3 spans 12 amino acids. The CDR3 DNA sequence: TGTGCCAGCAGCTCCACTAATGAAAAACTGTTTTTT. Translating gives CASSSTNEKLFF. Full variable domain (rest looked up from reference TRBV13 and TRBJ1-4): AAGVIQSPRHLIKEKRETATLKCYPIPRHDTVYWYQQGPGQDPQFLISFYEKMQSDKGSIPDRFSAQQFSDYHSELNMSSLELGDSALYFCASSSTNEKLFFGSGTQLSVL.

The V call is TRBV4-2, the J call TRBJ2-7; D is ambiguous. The V and J ends lost 3 bases and 1 base respectively, with 4 bases between them. Germline V gene sequence: CDR1 LGHNA, CDR2 YNFKEQ. The CDR3 is 12 amino acids. The CDR3 spells CASSHGSYEQYF. Here the CDR3 DNA reads TGTGCCAGCAGCCATGGTTCCTACGAGCAGTACTTC.

This chain joins TRBV10-2 and TRBJ2-1; 10 nucleotides match TRBD2. The CDR3 runs 14 residues. Germline CDR1 is WSHSY and CDR2 is SAAADI. J lost 9 bases, V lost 3 bases, and 5 bases had no gene match. CDR3: CASSEGAGGSEQFF. CDR3 sequence (DNA): TGCGCCAGCAGTGAAGGAGCGGGAGGGAGTGAGCAGTTCTTC.

V usage is TRBV7-9 and J usage is TRBJ2-7; 13 bases match TRBD2. With 0 bases clipped from V and 6 bases from J, the junction kept 5 bases outside the gene matches. The CDR3 contains 16 residues. Germline V gene data show CDR1 as SEHNR and CDR2 as FQNEAQ (reference sequence). CDR3 DNA: TGTGCCAGCAGCTTAGCGGGGACTAGCGGGATGGGCGAGCAGTACTTC. This codes for CASSLAGTSGMGEQYF.

The chain combines TRBV10-3 with TRBJ1-1; perhaps TRBD1 as D (5 bases). Per the germline V gene, CDR1 is ENHRY and CDR2 is SYGVKD. This CDR3 spans 14 amino acids. Deletions cut 3 bases from V and 1 base from J, with 9 bases between. The chain's CDR3 is CAISEPGTNTEAFF. CDR3 DNA: TGTGCCATCAGTGAACCCGGGACGAACACTGAAGCTTTCTTT.

The chain is built from TRBV27 and TRBJ2-5; TRBD2 matches at 7 bases. The CDR3 has 11 residues. Losses at the gene ends were 8 bases for V and 5 bases for J; bases not matched to a gene: 2. Per germline, CDR1 MNHEY and CDR2 SMNVEV (reference sequence). CDR3 sequence: CASGGGETQYF. The CDR3 DNA is TGTGCCAGCGGGGGAGGGGAGACCCAGTACTTC.

This clone was recorded once. This rearrangement joins TRBV2 to TRBJ1-2; 8 bases are a match to TRBD1. CDR3 size: 16 residues. The trim removed 3 bases at V and 7 bases at J, leaving 13 bases unmatched. Germline V CDR1 and CDR2: SNHLY, FYNNEI. The chain's CDR3 is CASSENHDPGGVGYTF. The CDR3 region has the DNA TGTGCCAGCAGTGAGAATCACGACCCAGGGGGCGTTGGCTACACCTTC.

This clone came up once. The chain uses TRBV6-1 and TRBJ1-1; possibly TRBD1 for D (5 bases). This CDR3 contains 13 residues. The germline V gene encodes CDR1 MNHNS and CDR2 SASEGT. V was cut by 6 bases and J by 1 base, with 9 bases left in between. CDR3 sequence: CASRVTGNTEAFF. CDR3 nucleotide sequence: TGTGCCAGCAGAGTAACAGGGAACACTGAAGCTTTCTTT.

This chain joins TRBV27 and TRBJ2-1; 8 nucleotides line up with TRBD2. This CDR3 region has 15 residues. J was trimmed by 4 bases and V by 4 bases; bases with no gene match: 6. Germline lookup yields CDR1 MNHEY and CDR2 SMNVEV (reference sequence). In DNA, the CDR3 is TGTGCCAGCAGTTCAGCGGGAGAGGGATACAATGAGCAGTTCTTC. Amino acid sequence: CASSSAGEGYNEQFF.

The chain links TRBV5-4 to TRBJ2-2; weak D call: TRBD2 (6 bases). This CDR3 is built from 13 residues. Trimming stripped 8 bases from V and 5 bases from J, with 13 bases between. Germline V CDR1 and CDR2: SGHNT, YYREEE (reference sequence). The CDR3 protein is CASGTYPTGELFF. CDR3 in DNA: TGTGCCAGTGGGACTTACCCAACCGGGGAGCTGTTTTTT.

The V gene is TRBV4-2, the J gene TRBJ2-7; 7 bases align to TRBD1. The V gene end was trimmed by 0 bases and the J gene end by 4 bases; junction bases not matched to a gene: 6. The CDR3 runs 15 residues. Germline V gene data show CDR1 as LGHNA and CDR2 as YNFKEQ. CDR3: CASSQEGGIVYEQYF. In DNA form, the CDR3 reads TGTGCCAGCAGCCAAGAAGGGGGCATAGTATACGAGCAGTACTTC.

V usage is TRBV28 and J usage is TRBJ2-5, with 8 bases matching TRBD1. This CDR3 has 15 residues. Germline V gene sequence: CDR1 MDHEN, CDR2 SYDVKM. The junction had 9 bases not matched to a gene; V was cut back by 6 bases and J by 3 bases. The CDR3 is CASSQRQGTKETQYF. DNA for the CDR3: TGTGCCAGCAGCCAAAGACAGGGGACAAAAGAGACCCAGTACTTC.

The chain couples TRBV7-3 to TRBJ1-1, with 12 bases aligning to TRBD1. CDR1 SGHTA and CDR2 FQGTGA come from the germline V gene. The CDR3 has 17 residues. J was trimmed by 1 base and V by 5 bases; bases with no gene match: 8. CDR3 sequence: CASSMAGTGGANTEAFF. The CDR3 DNA follows: TGTGCCAGCAGCATGGCCGGGACAGGGGGCGCGAACACTGAAGCTTTCTTT.

The chain is built from TRBV13 and TRBJ2-3; either TRBD1 or TRBD2 may fit D (5 bases each). Trimming stripped 5 bases from V and 3 bases from J, with 15 bases between. Germline-derived CDR1 and CDR2 are PRHDT and FYEKMQ (reference sequence). The CDR3 loop spans 15 amino acids. The CDR3 bases are TGTGCCAGCAGCCCCGCATCGGGGCGTACAGATACGCAGTATTTT. Residues: CASSPASGRTDTQYF.

The chain employs TRBV11-2 and TRBJ2-4; TRBD1 is a possible D gene (5 bases). The CDR3 has 15 amino acids. Per the germline V gene, CDR1 is SGHAT and CDR2 is FQNNGV. V lost 5 bases to trimming and J lost 0 bases, with 11 bases between them. The CDR3 spells CASSGWGLAKNIQYF. The DNA for the CDR3 is TGTGCCAGCAGCGGGTGGGGCCTAGCCAAAAACATTCAGTACTTC. Full variable domain (outside the CDR3, taken from reference TRBV11-2 and TRBJ2-4): EAGVAQSPRYKIIEKRQSVAFWCNPISGHATLYWYQQILGQGPKLLIQFQNNGVVDDSQLPKDRFSAERLKGVDSTLKIQPAKLEDSAVYLCASSGWGLAKNIQYFGAGTRLSVL.

The V gene is TRBV19, the J gene TRBJ1-2; D unresolved. From germline, CDR1 is LNHDA and CDR2 SQIVND (reference sequence). Trimming cost V 8 bases and J 3 bases, with 10 bases left between them. This CDR3 spans 12 amino acids. The CDR3: CASSDGYYGYTF. The CDR3 DNA reads as TGTGCCAGTTCGGACGGCTACTATGGCTACACCTTC.

About this clone itself: The same CDR3 is also encoded by other DNA sequences in this sample. The chain employs TRBV6-5 and TRBJ2-7, with D unclear. Germline values: CDR1 MNHEY, CDR2 SVGAGI. The V end lost 2 bases, the J end lost 2 bases, and 10 bases lay between the germline ends. The CDR3 runs 14 residues. Here the CDR3 DNA reads TGTGCCAGCAGTTACGGTGGTAGTACCTACGAGCAGTACTTC. Its protein product is CASSYGGSTYEQYF.